This entry is about one T cell receptor beta chain. Its antigen is not identified. This could be a read error, since a much larger clone is one nucleotide away. The data originate from a study of T cells after yellow fever vaccination. TCRdb re-called the 5' RACE reads through MiXCR, storing one row per CDR3 protein. The profile shows 95,000 to 150,000 distinct CDR3 sequences, under 8% of them singletons. Broader study findings: The study re-detected most primary-vaccination clones after the booster (approximately 96% CD4, roughly 88% CD8).

Germline assignment: CDR1 SQVTM and CDR2 ANQGSEA. The V and J ends lost 3 bases and 3 bases respectively, with 7 bases between them. The CDR3 has 12 residues. The sample here was CD4+ T cells sorted from PBMCs, taken less than 11 days after the first yellow fever vaccination. V usage is TRBV29-1 and J usage is TRBJ2-3, with D hard to call. This TCR came from a man younger than 35 who received the YFV17D yellow fever vaccine. CDR3: CSVEVGTDTQYF. The CDR3 DNA follows: TGCAGCGTTGAGGTTGGGACAGATACGCAGTATTTT.